A single sample gave rise to the 7 T cell receptor beta chains below, sequenced in a study of T cell therapy after organ transplantation. Time point indicated: 20-29 weeks after completion of therapy. No antigen has been identified for these receptors. Sequenced by immunoSEQ multiplex PCR; TCRdb stores in-frame clones only, minus some. The sample lists about 21,000 clones, roughly 84% seen once, with around a third in the top ten. The material was CD8+ T cells from blood, obtained after autologous CMV-specific T cell therapy. The receptor source for this set is a human patient who had received a solid organ transplant and had CMV disease. Part of the T cells may come from the graft donor.

This clone was seen a few times. V usage is TRBV2 and J usage is TRBJ2-7; TRBD1 agrees at 8 bases. Germline loops: CDR1 SNHLY, CDR2 FYNNEI. V was pared by 5 bases and J by 3 bases, with 0 bases of the junction left unmatched. This CDR3 region has 12 residues. The CDR3 here is CASSTGGYEQYF. The CDR3 coding sequence is TGTGCCAGCAGTACAGGGGGCTACGAGCAGTACTTC.

The chain joins TRBV9 to TRBJ1-5; 10 bases match TRBD1. The germline V gene has CDR1 SGDLS and CDR2 YYNGEE. J was trimmed by 6 bases and V by 3 bases; bases with no gene match: 3. This CDR3 is 14 amino acids long. The CDR3: CASSADRGPQPQHF. In nucleotides, the CDR3 is TGTGCCAGCAGCGCCGACAGGGGGCCTCAGCCCCAGCATTTT.

The CDR3 region is CASSLTSGATDEQFF. CDR3 nucleotides: TGTGCCAGCAGCTTAACTAGCGGGGCCACGGATGAGCAGTTCTTC. The chain has TRBV7-3 and TRBJ2-1, with 8 bases lining up with TRBD2. Trimming took 0 bases from V and 8 from J; bases not matched to a gene: 6. There are 15 residues in the CDR3. Germline CDR1 SGHTA, CDR2 FQGTGA. Using reference TRBV7-3 and TRBJ2-1 for the parts outside the CDR3, the full variable domain is GAGVSQTPSNKVTEKGKYVELRCDPISGHTALYWYRQSLGQGPEFLIYFQGTGAADDSGLPNDRFFAVRPEGSVSTLKIQRTERGDSAVYLCASSLTSGATDEQFFGPGTRLTVL.

The chain carries TRBV5-8 and TRBJ2-5; 15 positions agree with TRBD2. The CDR3 has 17 residues. The germline V gene encodes CDR1 SGHTS and CDR2 YDEGEE. Losses at the gene ends were 5 bases for V and 1 base for J; bases not matched to a gene: 6. The CDR3 coding sequence is TGTGCCAGCAGTACGGGACTAGCGGGGGGTACCCAAGAGACCCAGTACTTC. Protein product: CASSTGLAGGTQETQYF.

The chain uses TRBV7-8 and TRBJ1-1, with D maybe TRBD1 (5 bases). The V end lost 2 bases, the J end lost 7 bases, and 11 bases lay between the germline ends. The germline gives CDR1 SGHVS, CDR2 FQNEAQ. The CDR3 consists of 13 residues. Here the CDR3 DNA reads TGTGCCAGCAGCTTACGACAGCAGGGTGAAGCTTTCTTT. As protein: CASSLRQQGEAFF. Supplemented by reference TRBV7-8 and TRBJ1-1, the full variable domain reads GAGVSQSPRYKVAKRGQDVALRCDPISGHVSLFWYQQALGQGPEFLTYFQNEAQLDKSGLPSDRFFAERPEGSVSTLKIQRTQQEDSAVYLCASSLRQQGEAFFGQGTRLTVV.

V and J are TRBV19 and TRBJ2-7, with D perhaps matching TRBD2 (6 bases). V shed 8 bases and J shed 3 bases, with 11 bases lying between them. Germline V gene lookup returns CDR1 LNHDA and CDR2 SQIVND (reference sequence). CDR3 length: 12 amino acids. The CDR3 loop reads CASATRSYEQYF. CDR3 bases: TGTGCCAGTGCGACTAGAAGCTACGAGCAGTACTTC.

This chain links TRBV6-5 with TRBJ2-7, with a weak D call TRBD2 (5 bases). Germline V gene data show CDR1 as MNHEY and CDR2 as SVGAGI. V was shortened by 5 bases and J by 5 bases, with 16 bases between the two germline ends. This CDR3 is built from 14 residues. CDR3 DNA: TGTGCCAGCAGTGAGGGTCATTCCGCGGACGAGCAGTACTTC. This sequence encodes CASSEGHSADEQYF.